This paragraph reports one T cell receptor beta chain. The V gene end was trimmed by 3 bases and the J gene end by 4 bases; junction bases not matched to a gene: 21. CDR3 length: 20 residues. Germline V gene data show CDR1 as KGHSH and CDR2 as LQKENI. This specimen belongs to a study of shared clonotypes between healthy human individuals. CD45RO negativity and positive selection for CCR7 defined naive CD8 cells, a population that excluded terminally differentiated effector memory CD45RA+ cells. Some clones are missing from TCRdb's copy, which holds only in-frame ones; the method was immunoSEQ multiplex PCR. In the table there are 550,000 to 650,000 clones, about 96% of which are singletons.

Input material: naive CD8+ T cells sorted from blood. The chain links TRBV18 to TRBJ1-1, with 9 bases that match TRBD1. This TCR derives from a woman in her 30s in good health. The CDR3 nucleotides are TGTGCCAGCTCACCTCCTGATCCGCGGGGGACAGGGAAGAAAGGCACTGAAGCTTTCTTT. Translating gives CASSPPDPRGTGKKGTEAFF.